A selection of T cell receptor beta chains follows, all from one sample in a study of blood T cell repertoires in COVID-19. The method was immunoSEQ multiplex PCR; TCRdb's version includes in-frame clones alone and lacks a portion of them. The sample records tens of thousands of clones, roughly 84% being singletons. Sequencing was done on a sample of peripheral blood. These TCRs come from a woman in her sixties or seventies with acute or convalescent COVID-19. Both conserved end residues are part of each CDR3. The D gene is left open where the match is weak. Clone size is stated in some rows and not others, as once, few, many or a class when expanded.

NA	NA	TRBV10-3	TRBJ2-5	CATQKIPGETQYF	TGTGCCACCCAAAAGATCCCCGGTGAGACCCAGTACTTC
TRBD1	NA	TRBV12-5	TRBJ1-2	CASENLGGQGPGYTF	TGTGCTAGTGAGAACTTAGGGGGACAGGGTCCTGGCTACACCTTC
TRBD1	few	TRBV4-2	TRBJ1-6	CASSQGGQGPYNSPLHF	TGTGCCAGCAGCCAGGGGGGACAGGGACCCTATAATTCACCCCTCCACTTT
TRBD1	NA	TRBV9	TRBJ1-3	CASSDTGGVDTIYF	TGTGCCAGCAGCGACACAGGGGGCGTCGACACCATATATTTT
NA	NA	TRBV2	TRBJ1-2	CASSDTLFYGYTF	TGTGCCAGCAGTGACACTCTCTTCTATGGCTACACCTTC
NA	NA	TRBV5-3	TRBJ1-4	CARSGAGLINATNEKLFF	TGTGCCAGAAGTGGGGCCGGCCTTATCAATGCAACTAATGAAAAACTGTTTTTT
NA	NA	TRBV11-2	TRBJ1-3	CASSQGSSGNTIYF	TGTGCCAGCAGTCAAGGGAGCTCTGGAAACACCATATATTTT
TRBD1	once	TRBV12-3/TRBV12-4	TRBJ1-2	CASTLGGPYGYTF	TGTGCCAGCACCCTAGGGGGCCCCTATGGCTACACCTTC
TRBD2	NA	TRBV3-1/TRBV3-2	TRBJ2-2	CASSHGGGNTGELFF	TGTGCCAGCAGCCACGGGGGGGGAAACACCGGGGAGCTGTTTTTT
TRBD1	NA	TRBV27	TRBJ2-2	CASSLWGQGAPTGELFF	TGTGCCAGCAGTTTATGGGGACAGGGGGCGCCCACCGGGGAGCTGTTTTTT
NA	NA	TRBV20-1	TRBJ1-1	CSASRGWMNTEAFF	TGCAGTGCTAGTAGGGGGTGGATGAACACTGAAGCTTTCTTT
TRBD1	once	TRBV6-5	TRBJ1-2	CASIPTGGLNGYTF	TGTGCCAGCATACCGACAGGGGGCTTGAATGGCTACACCTTC
NA	NA	TRBV19	TRBJ2-5	CASSIQGTETQYF	TGTGCCAGTAGTATTCAGGGGACGGAGACCCAGTACTTC
TRBD1	once	TRBV6-5	TRBJ1-1	CASSQGALPEAFF	TGTGCCAGCAGTCAGGGGGCACTCCCTGAAGCTTTCTTT
TRBD1	NA	TRBV5-6	TRBJ1-5	CASSRTGAEPQHF	TGTGCCAGCAGCCGGACAGGGGCGGAACCCCAGCATTTT
TRBD1	NA	TRBV5-1	TRBJ1-2	CASSVDRGYGYTF	TGCGCCAGCAGCGTCGACAGGGGCTATGGCTACACCTTC
TRBD2	NA	TRBV9	TRBJ2-5	CASSLSGGLIQETQYF	TGTGCCAGCAGTCTTAGCGGGGGCCTTATTCAAGAGACCCAGTACTTC
NA	NA	TRBV14	TRBJ1-1	CASSQVSSGTEAFF	TGTGCCAGCAGCCAAGTCTCGAGCGGCACTGAAGCTTTCTTT
NA	NA	TRBV10-2	TRBJ1-6	CASSENRERSPLHF	TGCGCCAGCAGTGAAAACAGGGAGCGGTCACCCCTCCACTTT
TRBD1	NA	TRBV30	TRBJ2-2	CAGTVTGELFF	TGTGCCGGGACAGTCACCGGGGAGCTGTTTTTT
NA	NA	TRBV10-3	TRBJ1-4	CAISAGEGEKLFF	TGTGCCATCAGTGCTGGGGAGGGTGAAAAACTGTTTTTT
TRBD2	few	TRBV5-4	TRBJ2-7	CASSLYATSNYEQYF	TGTGCCAGCAGCTTGTATGCGACTAGCAACTACGAGCAGTACTTC
TRBD1	NA	TRBV6-5	TRBJ1-5	CASSRTGLGDQPQHF	TGTGCCAGCAGCAGGACAGGGCTGGGGGATCAGCCCCAGCATTTT
TRBD1	NA	TRBV10-1	TRBJ2-3	CASSKQGVDTQYF	TGCGCCAGCAGTAAACAGGGGGTAGATACGCAGTATTTT
TRBD1	NA	TRBV3-1/TRBV3-2	TRBJ1-1	CASSPVPGQRNTEAFF	TGTGCCAGCAGCCCCGTCCCGGGACAGCGTAACACTGAAGCTTTCTTT
TRBD1	NA	TRBV12-5	TRBJ2-2	CASGSPTGGNTGELFF	TGTGCTAGTGGTTCCCCGACAGGGGGCAACACCGGGGAGCTGTTTTTT
TRBD1	NA	TRBV24-1	TRBJ1-1	CATSDSTGSFEETEAFF	TGTGCCACCAGTGATTCGACAGGGAGTTTTGAGGAGACTGAAGCTTTCTTT